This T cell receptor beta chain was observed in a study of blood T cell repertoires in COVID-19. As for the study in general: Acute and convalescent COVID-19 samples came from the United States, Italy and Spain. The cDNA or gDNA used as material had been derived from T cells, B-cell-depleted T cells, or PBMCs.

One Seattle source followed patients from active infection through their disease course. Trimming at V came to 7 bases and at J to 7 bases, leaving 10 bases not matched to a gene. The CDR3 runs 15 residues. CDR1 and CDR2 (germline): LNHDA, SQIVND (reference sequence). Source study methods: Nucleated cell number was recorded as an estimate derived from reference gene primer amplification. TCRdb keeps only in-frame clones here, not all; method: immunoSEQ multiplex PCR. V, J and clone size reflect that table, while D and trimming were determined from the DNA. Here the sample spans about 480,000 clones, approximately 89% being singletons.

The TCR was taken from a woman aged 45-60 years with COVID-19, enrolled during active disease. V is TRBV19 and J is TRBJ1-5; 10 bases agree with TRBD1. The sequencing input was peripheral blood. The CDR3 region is CASNPGQGPGQPQHF. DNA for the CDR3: TGTGCCAGTAACCCGGGACAGGGGCCCGGCCAGCCCCAGCATTTT. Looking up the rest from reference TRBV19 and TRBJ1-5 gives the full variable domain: DGGITQSPKYLFRKEGQNVTLSCEQNLNHDAMYWYRQDPGQGLRLIYYSQIVNDFQKGDIAEGYSVSREKKESFPLTVTSAQKNPTAFYLCASNPGQGPGQPQHFGDGTRLSIL.